This entry describes one T cell receptor (beta chain). The V end was cut by 1 base, the J end by 7 bases, with 10 bases between. The CDR3 contains 14 residues. Germline assignment: CDR1 MDHEN and CDR2 SYDVKM. Method: immunoSEQ multiplex PCR; TCRdb's copy keeps in-frame clones and lacks some. Of over 200,000 clones in the sample, about 90% were seen once. These data are taken from a study of cytomegalovirus exposure and HLA in healthy donors. The rearrangement uses TRBV28 and TRBJ2-2; maybe TRBD2 (5 bases). The sequenced material came from PBMCs. This TCR was recovered from a woman aged 30 to 39 in good health and CMV-seronegative. CDR3 nucleotide sequence: TGTGCCAGCAGTTTATCGGGGATGGGCGGGGAGCTGTTTTTT. As protein: CASSLSGMGGELFF. Full variable domain (missing parts from reference TRBV28 and TRBJ2-2): DVKVTQSSRYLVKRTGEKVFLECVQDMDHENMFWYRQDPGLGLRLIYFSYDVKMKEKGDIPEGYSVSREKKERFSLILESASTNQTSMYLCASSLSGMGGELFFGEGSRLTVL.